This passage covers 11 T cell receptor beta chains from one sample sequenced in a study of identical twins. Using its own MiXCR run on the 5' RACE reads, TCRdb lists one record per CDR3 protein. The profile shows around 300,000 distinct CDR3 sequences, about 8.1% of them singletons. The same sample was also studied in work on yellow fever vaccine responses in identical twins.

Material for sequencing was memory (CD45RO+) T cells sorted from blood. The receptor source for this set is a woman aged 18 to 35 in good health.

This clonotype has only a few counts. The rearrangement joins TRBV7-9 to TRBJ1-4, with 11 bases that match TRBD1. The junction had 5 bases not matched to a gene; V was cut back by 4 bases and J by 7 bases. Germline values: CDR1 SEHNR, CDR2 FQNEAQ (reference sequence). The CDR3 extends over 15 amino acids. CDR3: CASSSPDRGREKLFF. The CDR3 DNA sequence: TGTGCCAGCAGCTCCCCGGACAGGGGGCGTGAAAAACTGTTTTTT.

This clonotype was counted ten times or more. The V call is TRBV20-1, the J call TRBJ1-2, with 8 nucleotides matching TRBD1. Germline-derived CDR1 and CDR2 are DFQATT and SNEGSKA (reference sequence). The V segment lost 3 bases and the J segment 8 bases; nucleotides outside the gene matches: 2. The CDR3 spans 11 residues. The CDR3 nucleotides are TGCAGTGCTAGGGACAGGGCCGGCTACACCTTC. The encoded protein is CSARDRAGYTF.

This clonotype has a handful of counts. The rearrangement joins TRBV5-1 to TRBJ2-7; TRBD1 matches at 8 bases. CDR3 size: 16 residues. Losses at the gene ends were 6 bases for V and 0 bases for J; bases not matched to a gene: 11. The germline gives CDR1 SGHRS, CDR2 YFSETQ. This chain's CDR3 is CASIPQGQVNSYEQYV. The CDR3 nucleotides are TGCGCCAGCATCCCACAGGGACAGGTAAACTCCTACGAGCAGTACGTC.

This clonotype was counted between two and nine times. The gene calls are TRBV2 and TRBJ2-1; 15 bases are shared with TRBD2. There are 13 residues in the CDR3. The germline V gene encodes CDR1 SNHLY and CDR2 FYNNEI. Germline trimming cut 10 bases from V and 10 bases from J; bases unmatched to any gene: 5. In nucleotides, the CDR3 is TGTGCCACCGGACTAGCGGGAGGGTACGAGCAGTTCTTC. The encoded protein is CATGLAGGYEQFF.

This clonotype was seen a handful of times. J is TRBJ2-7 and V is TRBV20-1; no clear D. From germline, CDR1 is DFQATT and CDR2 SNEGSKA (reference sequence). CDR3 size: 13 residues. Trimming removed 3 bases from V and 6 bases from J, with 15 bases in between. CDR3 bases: TGCAGTGCTAGTTCTCGCCTTTCAAGCGAGCAGTACTTC. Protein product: CSASSRLSSEQYF.

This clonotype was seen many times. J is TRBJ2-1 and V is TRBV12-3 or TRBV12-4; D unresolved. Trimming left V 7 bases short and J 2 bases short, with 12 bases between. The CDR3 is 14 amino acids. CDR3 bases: TGTGCCAGCATCCCCCGTTATCCCTACAATGAGCAGTTCTTC. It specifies CASIPRYPYNEQFF.

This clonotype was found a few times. The CDR3 region is CASSSSPGLAGGKSYNEQFF. In DNA, the CDR3 is TGTGCCAGCAGTTCCTCCCCGGGACTAGCGGGGGGGAAGTCCTACAATGAGCAGTTCTTC. This sequence joins TRBV12-3 or TRBV12-4 and TRBJ2-1; 16 nucleotides match TRBD2. CDR3 size: 20 residues. With 4 bases clipped from V and 1 base from J, the junction kept 10 bases outside the gene matches.

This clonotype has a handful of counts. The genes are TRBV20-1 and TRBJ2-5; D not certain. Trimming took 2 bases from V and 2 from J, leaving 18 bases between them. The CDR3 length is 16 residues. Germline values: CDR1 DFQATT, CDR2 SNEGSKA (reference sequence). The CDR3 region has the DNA TGCAGTGCTAGACCCCCGGCATGGCTCGGTCAAGAGACCCAGTACTTC. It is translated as CSARPPAWLGQETQYF.

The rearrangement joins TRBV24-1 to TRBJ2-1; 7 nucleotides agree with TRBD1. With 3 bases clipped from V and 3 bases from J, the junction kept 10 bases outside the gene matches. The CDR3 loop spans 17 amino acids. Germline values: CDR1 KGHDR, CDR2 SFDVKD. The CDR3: CATSDPSGTADYNEQFF. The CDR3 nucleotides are TGTGCCACCAGTGATCCCTCCGGGACAGCAGACTACAATGAGCAGTTCTTC.

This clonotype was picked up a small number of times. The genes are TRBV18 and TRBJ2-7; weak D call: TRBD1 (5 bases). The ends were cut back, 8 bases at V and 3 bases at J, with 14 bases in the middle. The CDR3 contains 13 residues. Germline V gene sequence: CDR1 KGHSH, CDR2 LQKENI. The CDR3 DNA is TGTGCCAGCGCGCTGACAGAATTCTACGAGCAGTACGTC. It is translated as CASALTEFYEQYV.

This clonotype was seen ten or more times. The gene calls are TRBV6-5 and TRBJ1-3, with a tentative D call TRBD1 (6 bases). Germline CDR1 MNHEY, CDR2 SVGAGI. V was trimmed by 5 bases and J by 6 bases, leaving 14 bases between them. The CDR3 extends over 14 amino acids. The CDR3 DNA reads TGTGCCAGCAGTACTGCCACAGGGTTAAACACCATATATTTT. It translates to CASSTATGLNTIYF.